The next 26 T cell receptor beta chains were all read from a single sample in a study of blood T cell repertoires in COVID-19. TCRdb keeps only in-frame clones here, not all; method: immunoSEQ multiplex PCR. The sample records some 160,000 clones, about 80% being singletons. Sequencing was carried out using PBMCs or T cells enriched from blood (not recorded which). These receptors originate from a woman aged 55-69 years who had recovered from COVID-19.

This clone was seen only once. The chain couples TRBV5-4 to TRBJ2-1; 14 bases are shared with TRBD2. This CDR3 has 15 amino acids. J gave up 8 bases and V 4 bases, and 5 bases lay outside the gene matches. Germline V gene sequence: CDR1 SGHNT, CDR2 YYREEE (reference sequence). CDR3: CASSRLAGGRDEQFF. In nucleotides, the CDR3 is TGTGCCAGCAGCCGACTAGCGGGGGGGCGGGATGAGCAGTTCTTC.

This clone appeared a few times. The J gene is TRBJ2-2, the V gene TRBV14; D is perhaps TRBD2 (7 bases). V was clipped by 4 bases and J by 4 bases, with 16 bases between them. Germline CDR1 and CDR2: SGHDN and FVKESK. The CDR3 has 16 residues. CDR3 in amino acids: CASSPLGGGGTGELFF. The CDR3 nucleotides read TGTGCCAGCAGCCCCCTCGGCGGGGGCGGCACCGGGGAGCTGTTTTTT.

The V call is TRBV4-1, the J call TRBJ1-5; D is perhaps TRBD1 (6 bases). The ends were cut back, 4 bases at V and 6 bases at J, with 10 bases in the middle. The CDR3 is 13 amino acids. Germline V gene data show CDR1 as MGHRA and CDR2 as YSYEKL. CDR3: CASSLIQGQPQHF. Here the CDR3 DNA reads TGCGCCAGCAGCCTCATACAGGGTCAGCCCCAGCATTTT.

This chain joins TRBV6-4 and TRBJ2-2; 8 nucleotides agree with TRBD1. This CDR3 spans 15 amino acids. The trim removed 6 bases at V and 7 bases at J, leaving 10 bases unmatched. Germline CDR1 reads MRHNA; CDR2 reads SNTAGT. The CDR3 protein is CASSLQGQANGELFF. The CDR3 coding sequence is TGTGCCAGCAGCTTACAGGGACAGGCGAACGGGGAGCTGTTTTTT.

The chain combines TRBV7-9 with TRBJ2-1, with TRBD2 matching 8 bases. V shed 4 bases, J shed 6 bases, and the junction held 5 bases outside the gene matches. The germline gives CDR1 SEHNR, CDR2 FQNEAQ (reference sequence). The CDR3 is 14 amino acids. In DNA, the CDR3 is TGTGCCAGCAGCTCGCGGGGGGCCCTCAATGAGCAGTTCTTC. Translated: CASSSRGALNEQFF.

Written as DNA, the CDR3 is TGTGCCAGCAGCTTGGGGTACAACAGATTGAACACTGAAGCTTTCTTT. It yields the protein CASSLGYNRLNTEAFF. The chain joins TRBV5-4 to TRBJ1-1, with D hard to call. The CDR3 extends over 16 amino acids. Trimming removed 0 bases from V and 0 bases from J, with 12 bases in between. Germline V lookup: CDR1 SGHNT, CDR2 YYREEE (reference sequence). Looking up the rest from reference TRBV5-4 and TRBJ1-1 gives the full variable domain: ETGVTQSPTHLIKTRGQQVTLRCSSQSGHNTVSWYQQALGQGPQFIFQYYREEENGRGNFPPRFSGLQFPNYSSELNVNALELDDSALYLCASSLGYNRLNTEAFFGQGTRLTVV.

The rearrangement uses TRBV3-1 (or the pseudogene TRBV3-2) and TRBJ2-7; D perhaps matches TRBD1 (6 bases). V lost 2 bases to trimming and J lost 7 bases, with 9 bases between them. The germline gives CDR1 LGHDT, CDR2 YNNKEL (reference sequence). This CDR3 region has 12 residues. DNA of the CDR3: TGTGCCAGCAGCCAACCGACAGGTGAGCAGTACTTC. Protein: CASSQPTGEQYF.

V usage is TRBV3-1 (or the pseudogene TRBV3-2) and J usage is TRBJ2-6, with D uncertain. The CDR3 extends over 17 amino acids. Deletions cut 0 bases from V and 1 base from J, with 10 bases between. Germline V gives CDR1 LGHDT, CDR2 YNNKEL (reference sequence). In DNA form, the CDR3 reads TGTGCCAGCAGCCAAGATCTTGTGTATTCTGGGGCCAACGTCCTGACTTTC. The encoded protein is CASSQDLVYSGANVLTF.

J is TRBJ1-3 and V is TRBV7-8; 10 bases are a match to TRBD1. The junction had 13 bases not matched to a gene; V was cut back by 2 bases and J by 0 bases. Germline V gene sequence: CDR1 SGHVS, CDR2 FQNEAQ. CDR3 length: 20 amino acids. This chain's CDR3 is CASSLTTPGQGTLSGNTIYF. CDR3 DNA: TGTGCCAGCAGCTTAACAACACCGGGACAGGGGACCCTCTCTGGAAACACCATATATTTT.

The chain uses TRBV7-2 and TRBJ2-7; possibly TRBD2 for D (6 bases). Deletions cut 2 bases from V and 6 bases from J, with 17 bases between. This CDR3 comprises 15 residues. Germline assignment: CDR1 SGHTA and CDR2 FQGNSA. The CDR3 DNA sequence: TGTGCCAGCAGCTTAACAGCGGGCGGGGACTTCGAGCAGTACTTC. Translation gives CASSLTAGGDFEQYF.

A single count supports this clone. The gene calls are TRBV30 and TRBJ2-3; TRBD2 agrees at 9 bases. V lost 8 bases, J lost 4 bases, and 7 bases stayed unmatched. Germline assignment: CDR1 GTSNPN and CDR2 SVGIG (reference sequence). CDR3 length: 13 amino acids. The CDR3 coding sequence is TGTGCCCTGAGCGGGGGGTTCGCAGATACGCAGTATTTT. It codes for CALSGGFADTQYF.

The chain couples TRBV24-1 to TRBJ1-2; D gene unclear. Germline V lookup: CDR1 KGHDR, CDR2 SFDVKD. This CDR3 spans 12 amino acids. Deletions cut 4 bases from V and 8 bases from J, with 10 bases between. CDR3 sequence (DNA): TGTGCCACCAGTGACAACTCGCGGGGCTACACCTTC. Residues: CATSDNSRGYTF.

The CDR3 sequence: CASSYGRTYEQYF. Written as DNA, the CDR3 is TGTGCCAGCAGTTACGGCAGGACCTACGAGCAGTACTTC. This chain uses TRBV6-5 with TRBJ2-7; D remains unclear. The CDR3 extends over 13 amino acids. V was pared by 2 bases and J by 2 bases, with 7 bases between. Germline assignment: CDR1 MNHEY and CDR2 SVGAGI.

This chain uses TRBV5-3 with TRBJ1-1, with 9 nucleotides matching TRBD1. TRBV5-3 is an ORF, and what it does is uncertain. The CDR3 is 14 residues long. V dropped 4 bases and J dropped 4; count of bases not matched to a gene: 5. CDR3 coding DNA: TGTGCCAGAAGCCCCCCGGACAGGGGCACTGAAGCTTTCTTT. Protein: CARSPPDRGTEAFF.

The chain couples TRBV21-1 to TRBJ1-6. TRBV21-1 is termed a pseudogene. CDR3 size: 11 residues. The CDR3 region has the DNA TGTGCCAGCCCCCGTAGATCACCCCTCCACTTT. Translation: CASPRRSPLHF.

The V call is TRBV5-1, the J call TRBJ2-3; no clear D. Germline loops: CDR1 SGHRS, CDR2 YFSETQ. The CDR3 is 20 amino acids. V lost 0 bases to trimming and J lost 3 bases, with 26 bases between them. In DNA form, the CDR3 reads TGCGCCAGCAGCTTGGAACCCACTACCGTCAGTAGGCCGAATACAGATACGCAGTATTTT. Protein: CASSLEPTTVSRPNTDTQYF.

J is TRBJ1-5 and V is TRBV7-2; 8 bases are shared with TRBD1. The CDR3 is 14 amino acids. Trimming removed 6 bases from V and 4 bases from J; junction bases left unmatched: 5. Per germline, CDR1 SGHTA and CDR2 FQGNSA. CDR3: CASSTTGGNQPQHF. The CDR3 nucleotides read TGTGCCAGCAGTACAACAGGGGGAAATCAGCCCCAGCATTTT.

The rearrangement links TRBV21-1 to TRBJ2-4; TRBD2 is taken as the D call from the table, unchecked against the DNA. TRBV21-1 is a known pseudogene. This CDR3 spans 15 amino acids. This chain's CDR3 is CASRRTSVTKNIQYF. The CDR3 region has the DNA TGTGCCAGCCGACGGACTAGCGTAACCAAAAACATTCAGTACTTC.

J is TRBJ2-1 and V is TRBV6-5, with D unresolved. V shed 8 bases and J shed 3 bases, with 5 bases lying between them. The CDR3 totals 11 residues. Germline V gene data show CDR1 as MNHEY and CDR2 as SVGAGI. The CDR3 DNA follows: TGTGCCAGCCAGGACTACAATGAGCAGTTCTTC. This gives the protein CASQDYNEQFF.

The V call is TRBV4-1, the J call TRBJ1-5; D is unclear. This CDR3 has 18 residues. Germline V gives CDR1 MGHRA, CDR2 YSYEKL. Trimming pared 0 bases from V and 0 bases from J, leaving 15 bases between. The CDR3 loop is CASSQDLKRGFSNQPQHF. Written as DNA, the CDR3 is TGCGCCAGCAGCCAAGATCTGAAGCGAGGCTTTAGCAATCAGCCCCAGCATTTT.

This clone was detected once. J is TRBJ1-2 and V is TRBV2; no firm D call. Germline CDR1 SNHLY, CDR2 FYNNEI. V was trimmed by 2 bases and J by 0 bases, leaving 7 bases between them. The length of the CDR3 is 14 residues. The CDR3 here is CASSEKSTNYGYTF. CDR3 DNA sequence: TGTGCCAGCAGTGAAAAGAGTACTAACTATGGCTACACCTTC.

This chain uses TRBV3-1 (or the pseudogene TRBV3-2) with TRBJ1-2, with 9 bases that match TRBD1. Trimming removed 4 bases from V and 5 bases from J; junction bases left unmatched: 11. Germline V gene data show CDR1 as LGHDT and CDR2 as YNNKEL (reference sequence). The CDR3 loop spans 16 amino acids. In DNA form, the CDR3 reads TGTGCCAGCAGCCGATCACAGGGGGCGCATCCTTATGGCTACACCTTC. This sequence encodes CASSRSQGAHPYGYTF.

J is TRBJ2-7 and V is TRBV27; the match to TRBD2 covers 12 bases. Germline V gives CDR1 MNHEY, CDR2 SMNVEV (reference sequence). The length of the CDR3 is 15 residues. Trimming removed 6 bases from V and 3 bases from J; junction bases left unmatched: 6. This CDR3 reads CASSRGLAGNYEQYF. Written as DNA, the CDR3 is TGTGCCAGCAGCAGAGGACTAGCGGGGAACTACGAGCAGTACTTC.

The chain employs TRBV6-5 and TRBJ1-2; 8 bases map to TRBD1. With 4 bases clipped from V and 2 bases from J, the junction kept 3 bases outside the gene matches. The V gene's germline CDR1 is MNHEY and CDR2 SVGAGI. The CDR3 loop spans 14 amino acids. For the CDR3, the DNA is TGTGCCAGCAGTTCCAGGGACAGGAACTATGGCTACACCTTC. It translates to CASSSRDRNYGYTF.

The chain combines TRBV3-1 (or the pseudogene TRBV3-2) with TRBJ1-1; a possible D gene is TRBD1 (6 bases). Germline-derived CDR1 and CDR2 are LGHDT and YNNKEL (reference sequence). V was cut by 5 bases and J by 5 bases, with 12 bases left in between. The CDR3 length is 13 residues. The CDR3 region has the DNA TGTGCCAGCAGCAAAAGTCAGGGGACTGAAGCTTTCTTT. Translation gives CASSKSQGTEAFF.

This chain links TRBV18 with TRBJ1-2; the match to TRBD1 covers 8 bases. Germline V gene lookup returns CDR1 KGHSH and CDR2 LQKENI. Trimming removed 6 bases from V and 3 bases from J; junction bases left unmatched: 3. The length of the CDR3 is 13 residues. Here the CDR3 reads CASSAGQDYGYTF. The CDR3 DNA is TGTGCCAGCTCGGCGGGACAGGACTATGGCTACACCTTC.